Listed below are T cell receptor beta chains from one sample, sequenced in a study of blood T cell repertoires in COVID-19. Produced via immunoSEQ multiplex PCR; TCRdb's table is partial and in-frame only. The table shows 200,000 to 300,000 clones, with about nine tenths occurring only once. The sample comprised peripheral blood. Receptors originate from a person aged 18-30 years with COVID-19, enrolled during active disease. CDR3s include the opening cysteine and the closing phenylalanine or tryptophan. A D gene is named only where the DNA matches it firmly. Size tells how often a clone was seen (once, few, many) or the class of an expanded clone, and some rows leave it out.

cdr3_aa	cdr3_nt	d_call	v_call	clone_size	j_call
CASSPGTGAFYEQYF	TGTGCCAGCAGCCCCGGGACAGGAGCCTTCTACGAGCAGTACTTC	TRBD1	TRBV6-5	.	TRBJ2-7
CASSLVGGWSDPTDTQYF	TGCGCCAGCAGCTTGGTGGGGGGATGGAGTGATCCCACAGATACGCAGTATTTT	.	TRBV5-1	.	TRBJ2-3
CASTSAGGAQETQYF	TGTGCCAGTACATCCGCGGGAGGGGCCCAAGAGACCCAGTACTTC	TRBD2	TRBV19	.	TRBJ2-5
CASSSGPGVLTDTQYF	TGTGCCAGCAGCTCCGGTCCGGGGGTTTTGACAGATACGCAGTATTTT	.	TRBV11-2	.	TRBJ2-3
CASSQTGDYQPQHF	TGTGCCAGCAGCCAAACAGGGGACTATCAGCCCCAGCATTTT	TRBD1	TRBV3-1/TRBV3-2	.	TRBJ1-5
CASSLGSVAPYNEQFF	TGTGCCAGCAGCTTAGGTTCTGTAGCTCCTTACAATGAGCAGTTCTTC	.	TRBV11-2	.	TRBJ2-1
CAWSVPTLTDTQYF	TGTGCCTGGAGTGTGCCTACCCTCACAGATACGCAGTATTTT	.	TRBV30	.	TRBJ2-3
CASSHGQSDTGELFF	TGTGCCAGCTCACACGGACAGTCCGACACCGGGGAGCTGTTTTTT	.	TRBV18	.	TRBJ2-2
CASSRQGANYGYTF	TGTGCCAGCAGTCGACAGGGGGCAAACTATGGCTACACCTTC	TRBD1	TRBV6-5	.	TRBJ1-2
CASSQALGPPTDTQYF	TGTGCCAGCTCACAGGCCTTGGGGCCGCCCACAGATACGCAGTATTTT	.	TRBV18	.	TRBJ2-3
CASSLRASGSGYEQYF	TGTGCCAGCAGCTTAAGAGCTAGCGGGAGTGGTTACGAGCAGTACTTC	TRBD2	TRBV11-2	.	TRBJ2-7
CASSVAGGRGNNEQFF	TGTGCCAGCAGCGTAGCCGGCGGGAGGGGGAACAATGAGCAGTTCTTC	TRBD2	TRBV9	.	TRBJ2-1
CASSRIGDSGANVLTF	TGTGCCAGCAGCCGGATAGGAGACTCTGGGGCCAACGTCCTGACTTTC	.	TRBV4-2	.	TRBJ2-6
CASSRGTSVAGYGYTF	TGTGCCAGTAGTAGGGGGACATCCGTTGCAGGCTATGGCTACACCTTC	.	TRBV19	.	TRBJ1-2
CASIATSGSPDTQYF	TGTGCCAGCATCGCGACTAGCGGGAGCCCAGATACGCAGTATTTT	TRBD2	TRBV6-5	.	TRBJ2-3
CASSPLPSSGNSYEQYF	TGTGCCAGCAGCCCCCTTCCTTCGTCAGGGAACTCCTACGAGCAGTACTTC	.	TRBV5-5	.	TRBJ2-7
CASSRMSVGSGSYEQYF	TGTGCCAGCAGCCGCATGAGTGTCGGGAGCGGTTCCTACGAGCAGTACTTC	.	TRBV7-8	once	TRBJ2-7
CASSEQGRGNSPLHF	TGTGCCAGCAGTGAACAGGGAAGGGGGAATTCACCCCTCCACTTT	.	TRBV6-1	.	TRBJ1-6
CASSVPRRTEYNSPLHF	TGTGCCAGCAGCGTCCCCCGTCGGACAGAATATAATTCACCCCTCCACTTT	.	TRBV9	.	TRBJ1-6
CASSPGAAGPSSPLHF	TGTGCCAGCAGTCCTGGGGCCGCCGGTCCATCTTCACCCCTCCACTTT	.	TRBV28	.	TRBJ1-6
CASSLQGASGELFF	TGTGCCAGCAGCCTTCAGGGGGCTAGCGGGGAGCTGTTTTTT	TRBD1	TRBV11-3	.	TRBJ2-2
CASSFTGQGLSEQFF	TGTGCCAGCAGCTTTACGGGACAGGGACTTTCTGAGCAGTTCTTC	TRBD1	TRBV5-4	.	TRBJ2-1
CATRQGAGSQETQYF	TGTGCCACCAGACAGGGGGCGGGAAGCCAAGAGACCCAGTACTTC	TRBD1	TRBV15	.	TRBJ2-5
CSAQGAAYGYTF	TGCAGCGCACAGGGGGCTGCCTATGGCTACACCTTC	TRBD1	TRBV29-1	.	TRBJ1-2
CASSTTGVYGYTF	TGTGCCAGTAGTACAACAGGGGTCTATGGCTACACCTTC	TRBD1	TRBV19	.	TRBJ1-2
CASSIGQREAQETQYF	TGTGCCAGTAGTATAGGCCAGCGGGAGGCCCAAGAGACCCAGTACTTC	TRBD2	TRBV19	.	TRBJ2-5
CSVEGTGTSYEQYF	TGCAGCGTTGAGGGGACAGGTACATCCTACGAGCAGTACTTC	TRBD1	TRBV29-1	.	TRBJ2-7
CATSDPSHRENTEAFF	TGTGCCACCAGTGATCCCAGCCACAGGGAGAACACTGAAGCTTTCTTT	.	TRBV24-1	.	TRBJ1-1
CASSKGGPYEQYF	TGTGCCAGTAGTAAGGGGGGGCCCTACGAGCAGTACTTC	.	TRBV19	.	TRBJ2-7
CASRIAGGIYNEQFF	TGTGCCAGCAGGATAGCGGGAGGAATCTACAATGAGCAGTTCTTC	TRBD2	TRBV6-5	.	TRBJ2-1
CASSFMRANTGELFF	TGTGCCAGCAGCTTCATGAGGGCAAACACCGGGGAGCTGTTTTTT	.	TRBV11-2	.	TRBJ2-2
CASLNLTPSRSNQPQHF	TGTGCCAGTCTTAACTTGACACCCTCTCGAAGCAATCAGCCCCAGCATTTT	.	TRBV21-1	.	TRBJ1-5
CASSVEGTGGYEQYF	TGTGCCAGCAGCGTAGAAGGGACAGGGGGCTACGAGCAGTACTTC	TRBD1	TRBV9	.	TRBJ2-7
CATSRAGGSDTQYF	TGTGCCACCAGCAGAGCGGGAGGATCAGATACGCAGTATTTT	TRBD2	TRBV15	.	TRBJ2-3
CASSAPEQGGTGELFF	TGTGCCAGCAGCGCCCCCGAACAGGGTGGCACCGGGGAGCTGTTTTTT	.	TRBV9	.	TRBJ2-2
CAISERGWELFF	TGTGCCATCAGTGAGCGAGGCTGGGAGCTGTTTTTT	.	TRBV10-3	.	TRBJ2-2
CASSLSGGGRSYEQYF	TGTGCCAGCAGTTTATCGGGGGGCGGGAGGAGCTACGAGCAGTACTTC	TRBD2	TRBV27	.	TRBJ2-7
CASSIEEGVRIDTQYF	TGTGCCAGTAGTATAGAGGAGGGAGTGCGCATAGATACGCAGTATTTT	.	TRBV19	.	TRBJ2-3
CASSLDPGSGYTF	TGTGCCAGCAGCTTAGATCCGGGGTCTGGCTACACCTTC	.	TRBV7-8	.	TRBJ1-2
CASSVGVTGELFF	TGTGCCAGCAGCGTAGGTGTAACCGGGGAGCTGTTTTTT	.	TRBV9	.	TRBJ2-2
CASSLSGQGPYEQYF	TGTGCCAGCAGCTTATCGGGACAGGGTCCCTACGAGCAGTACTTC	TRBD1	TRBV7-2	.	TRBJ2-7
CASSPRAGDARNEQFF	TGTGCCAGCAGCCCACGGGCGGGAGACGCCCGGAATGAGCAGTTCTTC	TRBD2	TRBV7-8	.	TRBJ2-1
CATSDSPRQGPLFF	TGTGCCACCAGTGATTCACCCCGACAGGGGCCCCTTTTCTTC	TRBD1	TRBV24-1	.	TRBJ2-1
CASSYEGDVAYGYTF	TGTGCCAGCAGTTACGAGGGGGACGTTGCCTATGGCTACACCTTC	.	TRBV27	.	TRBJ1-2
CASRRQGATDTQYF	TGTGCCAGCAGGAGACAGGGGGCCACAGATACGCAGTATTTT	TRBD1	TRBV11-1	once	TRBJ2-3
CASSDTRGSPLHF	TGTGCCAGCAGTGATACCAGGGGTTCACCCCTCCACTTT	.	TRBV6-4	.	TRBJ1-6